This TCR beta chain was recorded in a study of T-cell memory formation after mild COVID-19 (dated by TCRdb to the early 2020s). In the study overall: Most TCR sequence clusters were specific to one of the two donors. Longitudinal TCRalpha and TCRbeta repertoire sequencing tracked T-cell clones expanding and contracting after mild COVID-19 in two donors. Two young, previously healthy adult volunteers made up the cohort, one male and one female. What the research found in general, with its limitations: Whether the second-wave clones peaking on day 37 were SARS-CoV-2 specific was not confirmed. Contracting CD4+ clones were located mainly in the CM and EM memory subsets, whereas CD8+ clones were found to be enriched in EMRA. Balanced CD4/CD8 phenotypes were observed for clones contracting from day 15 to 85, whereas a bias towards CD4+ was observed for a second wave of clones expanding from day 15 to 37. Only two mild cases were covered by the study, and larger cohorts that include severe cases with pre-infection samples were considered necessary. The detection of some responding clones in pre-infection memory suggests that pre-existing cross-reactive memory T cells joined the SARS-CoV-2 response.

Ficoll-Paque density gradient centrifugation was used to isolate PBMCs. This clonotype was observed a few times. Its cognate antigen has yet to be identified. No much larger clone is present one base from it, and per-base qualities are unavailable. The sequencer was an Illumina NovaSeq 6000. cDNA libraries for TCRalpha and TCRbeta were prepared by 5'RACE using constant-segment primers, with sample barcodes and unique molecular identifiers added. RNA was extracted from every sample with Trizol reagent. Amplification of the libraries took two PCR steps, and the second step added a second sample barcode plus Illumina TruSeq adapters. Libraries were sequenced on an Illumina NovaSeq with 2 x 150 bp paired-end reads. The study's own analysis went as follows. The reads were demultiplexed and collapsed into UMI-guided consensus sequences using migec v1.2.7. Using mixcr v2.1.11, UMI consensuses were aligned to TRA and TRB V and J templates and then assembled into clonotypes. Expanded or contracted clonotypes were those called significant by both edgeR and NoisET, with noise models trained on biological replicates. For edgeR calls, the thresholds were a false discovery rate-adjusted p below 0.01 and a log2 fold-change of 1. As an exploratory analysis of dynamics, max-normalized trajectories of the 1000 most abundant clonotypes were examined by PCA with hierarchical clustering. Each responding clone was given a CD4 or CD8 phenotype based on the CD4+ and CD8+ repertoires, which had been sequenced separately. Clones were called with MiXCR by TCRdb after fastp trimmed the public reads at Q25, and only in-frame beta chains were retained. Rows are combined by CDR3 protein, so each entry shows the most common genes and DNA. The V and J calls reflect TCRdb's pipeline rather than the authors' work. This sample has 95,000 to 120,000 distinct CDR3 sequences in its table, and roughly a sixth of those were observed once. The leading ten clones occupy 5% to 7% of the sample.

The sequenced material came from PBMCs or a T cell subset sorted from them (not recorded which). The sequence was collected from a man younger than 30 who had mild COVID-19 (a few samples of this study predate the infection). The sample titles of this study are shuffled in the database, so cell type and time point are left out; the donor was told from shared clones.

The DNA sequence is TGTGCCAGCAGCTTACGTGTCTGGACTGCCCAAGAGACCCAGTACTTC. It translates as CASSLRVWTAQETQYF. The chain uses TRBV7-2 and TRBJ2-5; the D gene is possibly TRBD2, with 5 bases matching. The CDR3, from cysteine to phenylalanine, totals 16 residues. Only CDR3 DNA remains: 48 bases, in frame from the first base. Taken from the germline V gene, the CDR1 and CDR2 loops are SGHTA and FQGNSA. V drops 2 bases and J drops 1 base, leaving 14 bases in between.